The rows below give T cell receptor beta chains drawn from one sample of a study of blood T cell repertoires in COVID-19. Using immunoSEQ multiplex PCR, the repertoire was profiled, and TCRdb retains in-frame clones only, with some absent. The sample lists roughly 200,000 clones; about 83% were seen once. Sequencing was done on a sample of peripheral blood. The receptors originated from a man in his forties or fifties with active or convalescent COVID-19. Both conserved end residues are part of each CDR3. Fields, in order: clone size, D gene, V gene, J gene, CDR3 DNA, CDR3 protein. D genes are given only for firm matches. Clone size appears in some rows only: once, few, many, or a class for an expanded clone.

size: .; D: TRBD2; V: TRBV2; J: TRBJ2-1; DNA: TGTGCCAGCAGTCCGACTAGCCATGAGCAGTTCTTC; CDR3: CASSPTSHEQFF
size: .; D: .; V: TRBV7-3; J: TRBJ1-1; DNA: TGTGCCAGCAGCCCCCATGGGTCAGGGATGAACACTGAAGCTTTCTTT; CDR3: CASSPHGSGMNTEAFF
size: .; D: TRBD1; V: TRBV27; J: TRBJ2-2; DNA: TGTGCCAGCACCCTAGGACAGGGGCCCGGGGAGCTGTTTTTT; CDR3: CASTLGQGPGELFF
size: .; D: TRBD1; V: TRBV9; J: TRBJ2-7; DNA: TGTGCCAGCAGCTTCGGACAGGGCTACGAGCAGTACTTC; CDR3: CASSFGQGYEQYF
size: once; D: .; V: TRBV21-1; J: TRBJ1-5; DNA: TGTGCCAGCAGCAATGGACACGTTAACAATCAGCCCCAGCATTTT; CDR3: CASSNGHVNNQPQHF
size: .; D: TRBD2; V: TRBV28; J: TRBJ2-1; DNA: TGTGCCAGCGGGCCTCCAGGGAGGGGAGGCAATGAGCAGTTCTTC; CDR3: CASGPPGRGGNEQFF
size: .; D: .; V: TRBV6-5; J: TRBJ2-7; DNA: TGTGCCAGCAGGACAGGATTCTACGAGCAGTACTTC; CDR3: CASRTGFYEQYF
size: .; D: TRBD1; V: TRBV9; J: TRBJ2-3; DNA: TGTGCCAGCAGCTCCAGACAGGGAGAGGGCACAGATACGCAGTATTTT; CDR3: CASSSRQGEGTDTQYF
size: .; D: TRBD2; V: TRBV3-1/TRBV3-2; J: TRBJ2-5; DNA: TGTGCCAGCAGCCAAGACAAAATGGGGGGAGGGCCTCAAGAGACCCAGTACTTC; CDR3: CASSQDKMGGGPQETQYF
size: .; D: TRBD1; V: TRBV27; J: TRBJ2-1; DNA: TGTGCCAGCAGTCTTGACAGGGGGAGGGTGAATGAGCAGTTCTTC; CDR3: CASSLDRGRVNEQFF
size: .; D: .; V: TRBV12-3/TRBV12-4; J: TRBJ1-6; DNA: TGTGCCAGCAGTTTAAGCGATAATTCACCCCTCCACTTT; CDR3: CASSLSDNSPLHF
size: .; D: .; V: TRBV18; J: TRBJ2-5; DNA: TGTGCCAGTTCAAGGGGTGGAACTCTAGAGACCCAGTACTTC; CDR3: CASSRGGTLETQYF
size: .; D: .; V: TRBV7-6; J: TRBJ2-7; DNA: TGTGCCAGCAGCTTAGAGTATGGCAGCGGCTCCTACGAGCAGTACTTC; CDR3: CASSLEYGSGSYEQYF
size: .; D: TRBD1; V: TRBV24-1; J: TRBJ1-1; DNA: TGTGCCACCAGTGATCCGGGGACAGGGGGAGCTTTCTTT; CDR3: CATSDPGTGGAFF
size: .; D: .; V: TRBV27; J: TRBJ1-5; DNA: TGTGCCAGCAGTTCGGGACTGAGCAATCAGCCCCAGCATTTT; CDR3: CASSSGLSNQPQHF
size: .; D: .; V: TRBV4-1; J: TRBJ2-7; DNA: TGCGCCAGCAGCCAAGAGCCACTTGCAGGGCAGTACTTC; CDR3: CASSQEPLAGQYF
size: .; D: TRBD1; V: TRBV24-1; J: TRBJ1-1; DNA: TGTGCCACCAGTGATTCCACAGGGGGCGAAGCTTTCTTT; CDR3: CATSDSTGGEAFF
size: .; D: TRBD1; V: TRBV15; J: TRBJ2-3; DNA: TGTGCCACCAGCAGGGGACAGGGCGCAGATACGCAGTATTTT; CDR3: CATSRGQGADTQYF
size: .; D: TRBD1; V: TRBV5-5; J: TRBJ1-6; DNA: TGTGCCAGCAGCTTCCAGACAGGGGGCGCGTTTACACCCCTCCACTTT; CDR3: CASSFQTGGAFTPLHF
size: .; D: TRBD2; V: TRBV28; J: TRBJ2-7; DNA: TGTGCCAGCTGTGGCGGGGGAACCTACGAGCAGTACTTC; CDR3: CASCGGGTYEQYF
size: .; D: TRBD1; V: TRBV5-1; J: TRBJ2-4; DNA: TGCGCCAGCTCTCTCCGACAGGGGGCGAATCTAAACATTCAGTACTTC; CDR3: CASSLRQGANLNIQYF
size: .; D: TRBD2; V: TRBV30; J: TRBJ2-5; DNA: TGTGCCTGGAGTGGACGGGGGGGCCAAGAGACCCAGTACTTC; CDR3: CAWSGRGGQETQYF
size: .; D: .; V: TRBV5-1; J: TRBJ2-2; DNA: TGCGCCAGCAGCATCCAGGGGCCCTCAACCGGGGAGCTGTTTTTT; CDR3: CASSIQGPSTGELFF
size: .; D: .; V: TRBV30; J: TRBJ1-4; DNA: TGTGCCTGGAGGGTACAGGGATCTGAAAAACTGTTTTTT; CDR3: CAWRVQGSEKLFF
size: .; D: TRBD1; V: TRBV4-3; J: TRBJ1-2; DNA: TGCGCCAGCAGCCTCCGTACCGGGACAGGGGAAGGTGGCTACACCTTC; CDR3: CASSLRTGTGEGGYTF
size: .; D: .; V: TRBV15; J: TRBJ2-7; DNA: TGTGCCACCAGCAGAGTAGGATCCCGGGACTACGAGCAGTACTTC; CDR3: CATSRVGSRDYEQYF
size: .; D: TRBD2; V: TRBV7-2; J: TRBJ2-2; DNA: TGTGCCAGCAGCCCGAGGACTAGCGGGGGTGGCGGGGAGCTGTTTTTT; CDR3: CASSPRTSGGGGELFF
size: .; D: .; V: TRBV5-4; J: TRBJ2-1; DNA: TGTGCCAGCAGCTTGGCCGTGAATGAGCAGTTCTTC; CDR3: CASSLAVNEQFF
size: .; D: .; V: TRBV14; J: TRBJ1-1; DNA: TGTGCCAGCAGCCAAACGGGTGGCATCGGGACACGCTTGAACACTGAAGCTTTCTTT; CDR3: CASSQTGGIGTRLNTEAFF
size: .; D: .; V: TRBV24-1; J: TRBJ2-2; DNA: TGTGCCACCAGGGGGGGGGCAGAGCTTACCGGGGAGCTGTTTTTT; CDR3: CATRGGAELTGELFF
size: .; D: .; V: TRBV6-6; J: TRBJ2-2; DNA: TGTGCCAGCAGCGGCCCACAGGGCAACACCGGGGAGCTGTTTTTT; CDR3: CASSGPQGNTGELFF
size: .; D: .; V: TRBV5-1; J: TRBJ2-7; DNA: TGCGCCAGCAGCCCGAGCACTCTAGAGTACTTC; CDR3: CASSPSTLEYF
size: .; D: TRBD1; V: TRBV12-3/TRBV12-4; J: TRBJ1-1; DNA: TGTGCCAGCAGTCTGGGACAGCAAGAAGCTTTCTTT; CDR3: CASSLGQQEAFF
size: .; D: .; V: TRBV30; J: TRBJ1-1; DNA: TGTGCCTGGACCTACGGTTTCGCTGAAGCTTTCTTT; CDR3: CAWTYGFAEAFF
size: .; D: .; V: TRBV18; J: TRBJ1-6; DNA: TGTGCCAGCTCAGCAGACAGGCAAAGCTCCTATAATTCACCCCTCCACTTT; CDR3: CASSADRQSSYNSPLHF
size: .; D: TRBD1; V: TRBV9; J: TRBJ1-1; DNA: TGTGCCAGCAGCCCCCAACCGGGACAGGGTCGGACTGAAGCTTTCTTT; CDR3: CASSPQPGQGRTEAFF
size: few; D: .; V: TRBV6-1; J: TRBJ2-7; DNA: TGTGCCAGCAGGGAAGACCTATCTACAGGCGAGCAGTACTTC; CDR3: CASREDLSTGEQYF
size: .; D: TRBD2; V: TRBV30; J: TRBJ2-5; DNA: TGTGCCTGGAGTGTAATCTTAGCGGGGGCCCGGGGGACCCAGTACTTC; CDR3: CAWSVILAGARGTQYF
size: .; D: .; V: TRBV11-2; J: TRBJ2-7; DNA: TGTGCCAGCAGCTTAGCGAGGCACCTCCTCGGCGACGAGCAGTACTTC; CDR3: CASSLARHLLGDEQYF
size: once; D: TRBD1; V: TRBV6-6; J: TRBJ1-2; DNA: TGTGCCAGCTTAGGGGACGACAGGGCTTCCTATGGCTACACCTTC; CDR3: CASLGDDRASYGYTF
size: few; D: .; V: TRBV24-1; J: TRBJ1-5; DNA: TGTGCCACCAGTGATCCGAATCAGCCCCAGCATTTT; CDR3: CATSDPNQPQHF
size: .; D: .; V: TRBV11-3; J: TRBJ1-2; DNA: TGTGCCAGCAGCTTAGGAGAGACTAACTATGGCTACACCTTC; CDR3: CASSLGETNYGYTF
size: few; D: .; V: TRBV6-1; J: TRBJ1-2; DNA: TGTGCCAGCAGTGAATTGGGGAGGGGCGGCTACACCTTC; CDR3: CASSELGRGGYTF
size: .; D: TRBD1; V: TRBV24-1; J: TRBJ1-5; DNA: TGTGCCACCAGTGGTCAGACAGGGGATAAGGACGCTCAGCCCCAGCATTTT; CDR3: CATSGQTGDKDAQPQHF
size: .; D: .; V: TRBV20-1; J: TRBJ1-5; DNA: TGCAGTGCTAGTAGGAGTAGCAATCAGCCCCAGCATTTT; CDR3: CSASRSSNQPQHF
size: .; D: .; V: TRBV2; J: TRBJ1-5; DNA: TGTGCCAGCAGTGACAACATCGCTAGTCAGCCCCAGCATTTT; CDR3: CASSDNIASQPQHF
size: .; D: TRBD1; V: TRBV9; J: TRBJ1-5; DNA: TGTGCCAGCACCGGGACAGGGGCATTACGCGATCAGCCCCAGCATTTT; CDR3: CASTGTGALRDQPQHF
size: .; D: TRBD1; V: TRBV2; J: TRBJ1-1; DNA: TGTGCCAGCAGTGACCCAGGGGGCGTCGGCGCGATCTACACTGAAGCTTTCTTT; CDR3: CASSDPGGVGAIYTEAFF
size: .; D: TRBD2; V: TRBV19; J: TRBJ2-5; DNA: TGTGCCAGTAGCGTTTCAATCCGACTAGCTGGCGAGACCCAGTACTTC; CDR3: CASSVSIRLAGETQYF
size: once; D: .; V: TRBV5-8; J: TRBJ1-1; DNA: TGTGCCAGCAGCGTCAGGGGATCTGAAGCTTTCTTT; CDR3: CASSVRGSEAFF
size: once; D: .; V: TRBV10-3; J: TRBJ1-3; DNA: TGTGCCATCAGTGAGGCGGGGGGACCCTCTGGAAACACCATATATTTT; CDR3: CAISEAGGPSGNTIYF
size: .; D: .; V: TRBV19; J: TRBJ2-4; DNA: TGTGCCAGTAGTATAGATTTTTCGAGTTTAAAGTGGGCCAAAAACATTCAGTACTTC; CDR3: CASSIDFSSLKWAKNIQYF
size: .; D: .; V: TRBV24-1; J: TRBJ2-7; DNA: TGTGCCACCAGTGATTCGGGACTGGGAGCGGGGCAGTACTTC; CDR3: CATSDSGLGAGQYF
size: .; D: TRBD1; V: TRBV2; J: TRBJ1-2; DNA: TGTGCCAGCAGTGTCAGGACAGGCTATGGCTACACCTTC; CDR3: CASSVRTGYGYTF